This T cell receptor beta chain was recorded in a study of shared clonotypes between healthy human individuals. At the level of the study: Each donor had three CD4 naive, three CD4 memory, two CD8 naive and one CD8 memory plate.

Concerning this clone itself: The target antigen is unknown.

General observations from the study: Non-shared clonotypes had lower generation probabilities than those shared by all four donors.

Germline trimming cut 7 bases from V and 4 bases from J; bases unmatched to any gene: 10. Germline assignment: CDR1 MDHEN and CDR2 SYDVKM. The CDR3 consists of 15 residues. Assay used: immunoSEQ multiplex PCR; TCRdb lists only in-frame clones, some missing. The sample holds roughly 640,000 clones; 74% are singletons and the top ten take approximately 1.7%. The TCR was taken from a woman in her 30s in good health. This sequence joins TRBV28 and TRBJ2-7, with 10 bases fitting TRBD1. Sequenced material: memory CD4+ T cells sorted from blood. The subset was: CD45RA-negative fraction. CDR3 region: CASTLVPGQGYEQYF. For the CDR3, the DNA is TGTGCCAGCACCCTAGTGCCGGGACAGGGGTACGAGCAGTACTTC.